The source of this TCR beta chain is a study of T cells expressing NK-cell markers. Overall study: TCR beta repertoires came from sorted CD3+CD56+NKG2C+, CD3+CD56+NKG2C- and CD3+CD56-NKG2C+ T cells.

Study-level points and caveats: Several donors likewise had their CD3+CD56-NKG2C+ fraction led by these clonotypes.

The germline gives CDR1 MGHRA, CDR2 YSYEKL. There are 13 residues in the CDR3. TCRdb reprocessed the 5' RACE reads and reports one entry per CDR3 protein, with no DNA. The ten top clones account for approximately 12%, within a sample of approximately 150,000 distinct CDR3 sequences. Note on this clonotype: Its antigen remains unknown.

Input material: blood T cells: a sorted CD56 or NKG2C T cell subset, CD4+ or CD8+ T cells, or bulk PBMC T cells (not recorded which). The TCR sequence derives from a young man in good health. The chain uses TRBV4-1 and TRBJ2-2. CDR3 residues: CASSLIGTGELFF.